Shown below are 32 T cell receptor beta chains from a single sample sequenced in a study of shared clonotypes between healthy human individuals. The repertoire was sequenced with immunoSEQ multiplex PCR; TCRdb's copy has only in-frame clones and lacks some. Of a few million clones in the sample, approximately 95% were seen once. The sequenced material came from naive CD4+ T cells from PBMCs. As to subset: CD45RA+ positively selected. These receptors were taken from a man aged 18 to 30 in good health. Some clones in this sample may be carry-over from other donors' samples.

This clone was found once. The CDR3 DNA follows: TGTGCCAGCAGCGTAACCCTAGCGGGAGGGAGGCACGAGCAGTACTTC. It codes for CASSVTLAGGRHEQYF. The J gene is TRBJ2-7, the V gene TRBV9, with TRBD2 matching 12 bases. V dropped 1 base and J dropped 5; count of bases not matched to a gene: 7. CDR1 SGDLS and CDR2 YYNGEE come from the germline V gene. The CDR3 length is 16 residues.

The chain joins TRBV6-6 to TRBJ2-7, with 8 bases fitting TRBD1. In germline, CDR1 is MNHNY, CDR2 SVGAGI (reference sequence). The CDR3 is 16 amino acids. The V and J ends lost 5 bases and 1 base, in that order; junction bases with no gene match: 10. The CDR3 DNA reads TGTGCCAGCAGTAACGATAGACAGGGGAGGTCCTACGAGCAGTACTTC. This translates into CASSNDRQGRSYEQYF.

This chain connects TRBV5-1 to TRBJ1-1, with no clear D. Trimming cost V 0 bases and J 1 base, with 16 bases left between them. Germline-derived CDR1 and CDR2 are SGHRS and YFSETQ. The CDR3 covers 17 residues. The CDR3 here is CASSLASALRRNTEAFF. DNA of the CDR3: TGCGCCAGCAGCTTGGCCTCGGCCCTTCGGCGGAACACTGAAGCTTTCTTT.

The chain carries TRBV6-5 and TRBJ1-5, with 11 bases aligning to TRBD1. CDR3 length equals 15 residues. Looked up from germline, CDR1 is MNHEY and CDR2 is SVGAGI. With V trimmed by 6 bases and J by 5 bases, 6 bases remained unmatched. CDR3 DNA sequence: TGTGCCAGCAGGGCCGGGACAGGGGGGGATCAGCCCCAGCATTTT. Amino acids: CASRAGTGGDQPQHF.

To note about this clone: Other DNA sequences in this specimen translate into the identical CDR3. The CDR3 here is CASSPGGPQPQHF. The CDR3 DNA reads as TGTGCCAGCTCACCGGGGGGGCCTCAGCCCCAGCATTTT. The chain joins TRBV18 to TRBJ1-5; possibly TRBD1 for D (6 bases). The CDR3 length is 13 residues. CDR1 is KGHSH, CDR2 LQKENI, per germline. V was clipped by 3 bases and J by 6 bases, with 9 bases between them.

The chain has TRBV28 and TRBJ2-5; 13 nucleotides line up with TRBD2. With V trimmed by 5 bases and J by 4 bases, 4 bases remained unmatched. This CDR3 is built from 15 residues. The germline V gene encodes CDR1 MDHEN and CDR2 SYDVKM. CDR3 amino acids: CASSGGTSGTETQYF. In nucleotides, the CDR3 is TGTGCCAGCAGTGGGGGGACTAGCGGGACAGAGACCCAGTACTTC.

In the case of this clone: The identical CDR3 is also encoded by other nucleotide sequences in the sample. The CDR3 DNA sequence: TGTGCCAGCAGCGCCGGGACTAGCGGCACAGATACGCAGTATTTT. Translating it yields CASSAGTSGTDTQYF. The chain is built from TRBV5-4 and TRBJ2-3, with TRBD2 matching over 10 bases. J gave up 1 base and V 4 bases, and 3 bases lay outside the gene matches. Germline assignment: CDR1 SGHNT and CDR2 YYREEE (reference sequence). The CDR3 has 15 residues.

The chain's CDR3 is CASSFARVFDEQYF. The CDR3 region has the DNA TGTGCCAGCAGCTTTGCCAGGGTTTTCGACGAGCAGTACTTC. The chain joins TRBV7-8 to TRBJ2-7; the D gene is possibly TRBD1 (5 bases). Trimming left V 3 bases short and J 5 bases short, with 14 bases between. The CDR3 runs to 14 residues. Germline assignment: CDR1 SGHVS and CDR2 FQNEAQ.

This clone was picked up one time. Other DNA sequences in this specimen translate into the identical CDR3. The chain combines TRBV6-5 with TRBJ2-7, with D possibly matching TRBD1 (6 bases). Trimming removed 2 bases from V and 3 bases from J, with 14 bases in between. Germline V lookup: CDR1 MNHEY, CDR2 SVGAGI. CDR3 length equals 15 residues. CDR3 nucleotides: TGTGCCAGCAGTTACACCCTGGACAGAGACTACGAGCAGTACTTC. It is translated as CASSYTLDRDYEQYF.

This clone occurred once. The chain combines TRBV6-1 with TRBJ1-1, with TRBD1 identical over 10 bases. The J segment lost 1 base and the V segment lost 5 bases, leaving 1 base of the junction unmatched. The CDR3 loop spans 14 amino acids. Looked up from germline, CDR1 is MNHNS and CDR2 is SASEGT. CDR3 sequence: CASSWDRGNTEAFF. DNA of the CDR3: TGTGCCAGCAGTTGGGACAGGGGGAACACTGAAGCTTTCTTT.

V and J are TRBV14 and TRBJ2-5; possibly TRBD2 for D (6 bases). This CDR3 contains 16 residues. Per the germline V gene, CDR1 is SGHDN and CDR2 is FVKESK. V lost 4 bases and J lost 5, with 20 bases in between. The DNA of the CDR3 is TGTGCCAGCAGCCCCCCGTCAGGGACTGGATTGGAGACCCAGTACTTC. Translating it yields CASSPPSGTGLETQYF. Full variable domain (outside the CDR3, taken from reference TRBV14 and TRBJ2-5): EAGVTQFPSHSVIEKGQTVTLRCDPISGHDNLYWYRRVMGKEIKFLLHFVKESKQDESGMPNNRFLAERTGGTYSTLKVQPAELEDSGVYFCASSPPSGTGLETQYFGPGTRLLVL.

This chain joins TRBV9 and TRBJ2-2, with 8 positions matching TRBD1. V was clipped by 5 bases and J by 1 base; unmatched bases: 7. Germline V gene data show CDR1 as SGDLS and CDR2 as YYNGEE. There are 16 residues in the CDR3. CDR3 residues: CASRNEGQENTGELFF. CDR3 DNA: TGTGCCAGCAGGAACGAGGGACAGGAGAACACCGGGGAGCTGTTTTTT.

The gene calls are TRBV5-6 and TRBJ1-4; 7 nucleotides align to TRBD1. Trimming removed 6 bases from V and 8 bases from J; junction bases left unmatched: 7. The CDR3 length is 13 residues. The V gene's germline CDR1 is SGHDT and CDR2 YYEEEE. CDR3 protein: CASTLKGAEKLFF. The CDR3 DNA follows: TGTGCCAGCACCTTAAAGGGGGCGGAAAAACTGTTTTTT.

The CDR3 protein is CASSLTSRGSGNTIYF. CDR3 DNA sequence: TGTGCCAGCAGTTTAACGTCCAGGGGGTCCGGAAACACCATATATTTT. The chain carries TRBV27 and TRBJ1-3; 7 nucleotides align to TRBD1. J was trimmed by 4 bases and V by 2 bases; bases with no gene match: 8. Germline V lookup: CDR1 MNHEY, CDR2 SMNVEV (reference sequence). This CDR3 region has 16 residues.

The chain couples TRBV7-3 to TRBJ2-6; no clear D gene. V gave up 7 bases and J gave up 0 bases, with 13 bases separating them. Germline CDR1 reads SGHTA; CDR2 reads FQGTGA. The CDR3 runs 16 residues. The CDR3 is CASNERPRSGANVLTF. Written as DNA, the CDR3 is TGTGCCAGCAATGAAAGACCTCGCTCTGGGGCCAACGTCCTGACTTTC.

The chain combines TRBV28 with TRBJ2-3; perhaps TRBD1 as D (5 bases). CDR3 length equals 14 residues. Trimming shortened V by 7 bases and J by 0 bases, and 11 bases separated the two germline ends. Looked up from germline, CDR1 is MDHEN and CDR2 is SYDVKM. In DNA, the CDR3 is TGTGCCAGCAAACTCAGGGTCAGCACAGATACGCAGTATTTT. Translation gives CASKLRVSTDTQYF.

This clone appeared a single time. The chain recombines TRBV29-1 with TRBJ2-3; TRBD2 agrees at 13 bases. The CDR3 is 14 amino acids. Germline V CDR1 and CDR2: SQVTM, ANQGSEA. J lost 6 bases, V lost 6 bases, and 6 bases had no gene match. This CDR3 reads CSVAGTSGMDTQYF. CDR3 coding DNA: TGCAGCGTAGCCGGGACTAGCGGGATGGATACGCAGTATTTT.

The rearrangement links TRBV11-2 to TRBJ1-3; tentative D call: TRBD1 (5 bases). Trimming took 2 bases from V and 2 from J, leaving 16 bases between them. Germline-derived CDR1 and CDR2 are SGHAT and FQNNGV. The CDR3 covers 17 residues. CDR3 residues: CASSLLVGQGPGNTIYF. DNA for the CDR3: TGTGCCAGCAGCTTATTGGTCGGGCAGGGACCTGGAAACACCATATATTTT. The full variable domain, its missing parts supplied by reference TRBV11-2 and TRBJ1-3, is EAGVAQSPRYKIIEKRQSVAFWCNPISGHATLYWYQQILGQGPKLLIQFQNNGVVDDSQLPKDRFSAERLKGVDSTLKIQPAKLEDSAVYLCASSLLVGQGPGNTIYFGEGSWLTVV.

A remark on this clone: Additional DNA sequences in this sample encode the identical CDR3. The chain combines TRBV5-1 with TRBJ1-1, with D possibly TRBD1 on 6 matching bases. Germline CDR1 and CDR2: SGHRS and YFSETQ. This CDR3 is 16 amino acids long. V lost 4 bases to trimming and J lost 0 bases, with 16 bases between them. The CDR3 loop reads CASSSGRTALNTEAFF. CDR3 in DNA: TGCGCCAGCAGCAGCGGACGGACAGCCCTGAACACTGAAGCTTTCTTT. The full variable domain, in which reference TRBV5-1 and TRBJ1-1 provide the parts outside the CDR3, is KAGVTQTPRYLIKTRGQQVTLSCSPISGHRSVSWYQQTPGQGLQFLFEYFSETQRNKGNFPGRFSGRQFSNSRSEMNVSTLELGDSALYLCASSSGRTALNTEAFFGQGTRLTVV.

This clone occurred once. The chain uses TRBV18 and TRBJ1-2, with D unclear. V lost 3 bases and J 4 bases, leaving 9 bases between the germline ends. Per germline, CDR1 KGHSH and CDR2 LQKENI. This CDR3 contains 13 residues. The CDR3: CASSPTVIYGYTF. The DNA for the CDR3 is TGTGCCAGCTCACCTACGGTCATCTATGGCTACACCTTC.

The rearrangement links TRBV28 to TRBJ1-3, with D maybe TRBD1 (6 bases). V lost 5 bases, J lost 0 bases, and 11 bases lay in between. The CDR3 length is 15 residues. The germline V gene encodes CDR1 MDHEN and CDR2 SYDVKM. CDR3 amino acids: CASSPGGRSGNTIYF. The CDR3 bases are TGTGCCAGCAGTCCTGGGGGGCGCTCTGGAAACACCATATATTTT.

Notes on this clone: The sample contains more than one DNA sequence encoding this CDR3. The chain uses TRBV30 and TRBJ1-1; D ambiguous. The V end lost 2 bases, the J end lost 1 base, and 8 bases lay between the germline ends. Germline V gene data show CDR1 as GTSNPN and CDR2 as SVGIG (reference sequence). The CDR3 runs 13 residues. The CDR3 spells CAWSRGENTEAFF. In nucleotides, the CDR3 is TGTGCCTGGAGTCGCGGGGAGAACACTGAAGCTTTCTTT.

This chain links TRBV28 with TRBJ1-5; D not certain. This CDR3 spans 13 amino acids. Germline CDR1 reads MDHEN; CDR2 reads SYDVKM. The V gene lost 7 bases and the J gene lost 7 bases, with 14 bases spanning the gap. Written as DNA, the CDR3 is TGTGCCAGCACCTCCGGAGTTGGGCAGCCCCAGCATTTT. It yields the protein CASTSGVGQPQHF.

The V and J genes are TRBV11-3 and TRBJ1-4; a possible D gene is TRBD1 (5 bases). Germline V lookup: CDR1 SGHNT, CDR2 YENEEA. The CDR3 has 14 residues. Deletions cut 5 bases from V and 5 bases from J, with 12 bases between. CDR3 bases: TGTGCCAGCAGCCATGGGACCAAAAATGAAAAACTGTTTTTT. Translating gives CASSHGTKNEKLFF.

This clone has a single count. This sample also contains other DNA sequences that code for the same CDR3. The gene calls are TRBV28 and TRBJ1-3; D is unclear. The CDR3 is 12 amino acids. The V end was cut by 7 bases, the J end by 0 bases, with 4 bases between. The germline V gene has CDR1 MDHEN and CDR2 SYDVKM. CDR3 sequence: CASTSSGNTIYF. DNA for the CDR3: TGTGCCAGCACCTCCTCTGGAAACACCATATATTTT.

V gene TRBV7-3 combines with J gene TRBJ2-1; D gene unclear. Per germline, CDR1 SGHTA and CDR2 FQGTGA. The V end lost 3 bases, the J end lost 9 bases, and 12 bases lay between the germline ends. The CDR3 spans 13 residues. The CDR3, as DNA: TGTGCCAGCAGCTTGTCGGGTGGGGTTGAGCAGTTCTTC. Protein sequence: CASSLSGGVEQFF.

The J gene is TRBJ2-2, the V gene TRBV28, with no clear D. V lost 10 bases and J lost 4, with 16 bases in between. Germline loops: CDR1 MDHEN, CDR2 SYDVKM. The CDR3 is made up of 14 amino acids. The CDR3 here is CATEELGATGELFF. The CDR3 DNA is TGTGCCACCGAAGAATTGGGCGCCACCGGGGAGCTGTTTTTT.

The rearrangement joins TRBV10-3 to TRBJ2-7, with D possibly TRBD2 on 6 matching bases. V shed 0 bases and J shed 2 bases, with 20 bases lying between them. Per germline, CDR1 ENHRY and CDR2 SYGVKD. This CDR3 spans 18 amino acids. This CDR3 reads CAISESDYRDPLPYEQYF. For the CDR3, the DNA is TGTGCCATCAGTGAGTCGGACTACCGGGACCCACTGCCCTACGAGCAGTACTTC.

V is TRBV6-5 and J is TRBJ1-2; D is perhaps TRBD1 (6 bases). V dropped 5 bases and J dropped 7 bases, with 14 bases sitting between them. Looked up from germline, CDR1 is MNHEY and CDR2 is SVGAGI. The CDR3 has 13 amino acids. CDR3 bases: TGTGCCAGCAGTCCCCGGACAGCTGGTGGCTACACCTTC. This sequence encodes CASSPRTAGGYTF.

About this clone: The identical CDR3 is also encoded by other nucleotide sequences in the sample. The chain has TRBV7-2 and TRBJ1-1, with TRBD1 identical over 8 bases. The ends lost 3 bases at V and 2 bases at J; junction bases unmatched: 2. Germline V gene lookup returns CDR1 SGHTA and CDR2 FQGNSA. The CDR3 extends over 14 amino acids. The CDR3 sequence: CASSFDRGNTEAFF. CDR3 nucleotides: TGTGCCAGCAGCTTTGACAGGGGAAACACTGAAGCTTTCTTT.

The chain recombines TRBV6-1 with TRBJ1-2; 8 nucleotides match TRBD1. Germline CDR1 reads MNHNS; CDR2 reads SASEGT. V gave up 5 bases and J gave up 5 bases; unmatched junction bases: 4. This CDR3 contains 13 residues. The CDR3 region is CASSPRTGYGYTF. The CDR3, as DNA: TGTGCCAGCAGTCCTAGGACAGGGTATGGCTACACCTTC.

This chain joins TRBV5-4 and TRBJ2-1; 7 positions agree with TRBD2. V lost 5 bases to trimming and J lost 7 bases; unmatched junction nucleotides: 6. This CDR3 has 13 residues. The germline V gene has CDR1 SGHNT and CDR2 YYREEE (reference sequence). For the CDR3, the DNA is TGTGCCAGCAGTAATAGCGGGTCGAATGAGCAGTTCTTC. Translation gives CASSNSGSNEQFF.